What follows are 30 T cell receptor beta chains derived from one specimen sequenced in a study of early T cells in non-severe SARS-CoV-2 infection. In TCRdb, the 5' RACE reads were re-called with MiXCR into one record per CDR3 protein. The sample records approximately 50,000 distinct CDR3 sequences, approximately 8.5% being singletons. What was sequenced was whole blood. These receptors all stem from an adult who was a healthcare worker with PCR-confirmed SARS-CoV-2 infection or an uninfected control (not recorded which).

This clonotype was detected many times. The rearrangement joins TRBV7-6 to TRBJ2-2, with TRBD2 as a possible D gene (7 bases). From germline, CDR1 is SGHVS and CDR2 FNYEAQ. V lost 1 base and J 3 bases, leaving 15 bases between the germline ends. The CDR3 is made up of 17 amino acids. Here the CDR3 DNA reads TGTGCCAGCAGCTTAGGCCGGGGGGCGTTAGACACCGGGGAGCTGTTTTTT. Its protein is CASSLGRGALDTGELFF. The whole variable domain, remainder taken from reference TRBV7-6 and TRBJ2-2, is GAGVSQSPRYKVTKRGQDVALRCDPISGHVSLYWYRQALGQGPEFLTYFNYEAQQDKSGLPNDRFSAERPEGSISTLTIQRTEQRDSAMYRCASSLGRGALDTGELFFGEGSRLTVL.

Only a few counts were recorded for this clonotype. The rearrangement links TRBV7-9 to TRBJ2-3; the match to TRBD1 covers 10 bases. From germline, CDR1 is SEHNR and CDR2 FQNEAQ (reference sequence). The CDR3 spans 15 residues. With 3 bases clipped from V and 5 bases from J, the junction kept 5 bases outside the gene matches. CDR3 in DNA: TGTGCCAGCAGCTTGGGACAGGGGCGCGTAGATACGCAGTATTTT. It is translated as CASSLGQGRVDTQYF.

This clonotype occurred many times. The chain employs TRBV29-1 and TRBJ2-1; D perhaps matches TRBD1 (5 bases). V was trimmed by 4 bases and J by 7 bases, leaving 14 bases between them. In germline, CDR1 is SQVTM, CDR2 ANQGSEA. The CDR3 sequence is 13 residues long. The DNA of the CDR3 is TGCAGCGTTGGGGCAGGGAAGAATAATGAGCAGTTCTTC. Encoded protein: CSVGAGKNNEQFF.

Only a few counts were recorded for this clonotype. V is TRBV5-6 and J is TRBJ1-6; 7 nucleotides line up with TRBD1. V lost 3 bases to trimming and J lost 3 bases; unmatched junction nucleotides: 6. The CDR3 extends over 16 amino acids. CDR1 SGHDT and CDR2 YYEEEE come from the germline V gene. The DNA for the CDR3 is TGTGCCAGCAGCTCGACAGGGTCGCGCTATAATTCACCCCTCCACTTT. This encodes CASSSTGSRYNSPLHF.

This clonotype was observed many times. The chain employs TRBV29-1 and TRBJ2-3, with no clear D. In germline, CDR1 is SQVTM, CDR2 ANQGSEA. CDR3 length: 12 amino acids. V lost 0 bases to trimming and J lost 6 bases, with 7 bases between them. CDR3 coding DNA: TGCAGCGTTGAAGAGCCCCGGGATACGCAGTATTTT. Translating gives CSVEEPRDTQYF.

CDR3 sequence: CASSPGQAPAYEQYF. The CDR3 DNA reads TGTGCCAGCAGTCCAGGACAGGCCCCAGCCTACGAGCAGTACTTC. This chain uses TRBV25-1 with TRBJ2-7, with 7 bases identical to TRBD1. J lost 2 bases, V lost 5 bases, and 9 bases had no gene match. The CDR3 has 15 amino acids. Germline V gene data show CDR1 as MGHDK and CDR2 as SYGVNS.

This clonotype was found many times. The chain employs TRBV24-1 and TRBJ1-2; 10 nucleotides line up with TRBD1. The V gene's germline CDR1 is KGHDR and CDR2 SFDVKD. The CDR3 loop spans 14 amino acids. V shed 3 bases, J shed 6 bases, and the junction held 3 bases outside the gene matches. Here the CDR3 reads CATSDPDRGNGYTF. The CDR3 DNA is TGTGCCACCAGTGATCCGGACAGGGGGAATGGCTACACCTTC.

This clonotype showed up many times. The rearrangement joins TRBV7-9 to TRBJ2-3; 7 bases map to TRBD1. The CDR3 is 16 residues long. V shed 3 bases, J shed 3 bases, and the junction held 9 bases outside the gene matches. The germline V gene has CDR1 SEHNR and CDR2 FQNEAQ (reference sequence). CDR3 residues: CASSFLPGQRTDTQYF. CDR3 nucleotides: TGTGCCAGCAGCTTCCTGCCGGGACAGCGAACAGATACGCAGTATTTT.

A few counts support this clonotype. J is TRBJ2-5 and V is TRBV13; possibly TRBD1 for D (6 bases). Trimming removed 3 bases from V and 5 bases from J, with 13 bases in between. The CDR3 sequence is 14 residues long. CDR1 is PRHDT and CDR2 is FYEKMQ in the germline V gene (reference sequence). CDR3 DNA: TGTGCCAGCAGCTTTACAGGGCCCAAGGAGACCCAGTACTTC. It yields the protein CASSFTGPKETQYF.

This clonotype has a count of ten or more. The CDR3 reads CASSQGQDRYYGYTF. The CDR3 DNA follows: TGTGCCAGCTCACAAGGACAGGACCGTTACTATGGCTACACCTTC. V is TRBV18 and J is TRBJ1-2, with TRBD1 matching over 7 bases. The CDR3 runs to 15 residues. With V trimmed by 4 bases and J by 3 bases, 8 bases remained unmatched. CDR1 is KGHSH and CDR2 is LQKENI in the germline V gene.

This clonotype was seen repeatedly, ten times or more. The CDR3 is CASSRQGVDTGELFF. CDR3 sequence (DNA): TGTGCCAGCAGTAGACAGGGGGTCGACACCGGGGAGCTGTTTTTT. The J gene is TRBJ2-2, the V gene TRBV2, with 9 bases fitting TRBD1. The ends lost 5 bases at V and 3 bases at J; junction bases unmatched: 4. The CDR3 runs 15 residues. The germline V gene encodes CDR1 SNHLY and CDR2 FYNNEI.

This clonotype was picked up many times. The V call is TRBV7-2, the J call TRBJ1-1; TRBD1 might be the D (5 bases). The germline V gene encodes CDR1 SGHTA and CDR2 FQGNSA. The length of the CDR3 is 12 residues. Trimming removed 5 bases at V and 10 bases at J, with 14 bases between. CDR3 coding DNA: TGTGCCAGCAGCCCAGGACAACATGGAGCTTTCTTT. It yields the protein CASSPGQHGAFF.

This clonotype was observed at least ten times. The chain has TRBV7-9 and TRBJ1-4, with D perhaps matching TRBD1 (6 bases). CDR1 SEHNR and CDR2 FQNEAQ come from the germline V gene (reference sequence). The CDR3 has 15 residues. Trimming shortened V by 6 bases and J by 3 bases, and 14 bases separated the two germline ends. The CDR3 DNA sequence: TGTGCCAGCAGTCTTCGGGACAACGCTAATGAAAAACTGTTTTTT. Protein sequence: CASSLRDNANEKLFF.

This clonotype has more than one count but fewer than ten. V gene TRBV5-1 combines with J gene TRBJ1-1, with D maybe TRBD1 (6 bases). Trimming removed 3 bases at V and 10 bases at J, with 16 bases between. Germline V gene sequence: CDR1 SGHRS, CDR2 YFSETQ. This CDR3 is 13 amino acids long. Written as DNA, the CDR3 is TGCGCCAGCAGCTCGGACAGACCATTGGGAGCTTTCTTT. It is translated as CASSSDRPLGAFF.

There are many counts of this clonotype. This chain joins TRBV20-1 and TRBJ2-7; D is ambiguous. The CDR3 is 16 residues long. Between the trimmed V and J ends, which lost 6 bases and 2 bases, there was a span of 23 bases. Germline loops: CDR1 DFQATT, CDR2 SNEGSKA (reference sequence). The CDR3 region is CSAVRRRTAEAYEQYF. Here the CDR3 DNA reads TGCAGTGCCGTACGGCGCAGAACCGCCGAAGCCTACGAGCAGTACTTC.

This clonotype came up a few times. The J gene is TRBJ2-7, the V gene TRBV3-1, with TRBD1 identical over 8 bases. Germline CDR1 LGHDT, CDR2 YNNKEL (reference sequence). The CDR3 spans 14 residues. The J segment lost 5 bases and the V segment lost 4 bases, leaving 7 bases of the junction unmatched. The CDR3 protein is CASSLGQGLDEQYF. The CDR3 bases are TGTGCCAGCAGCCTAGGACAGGGTTTGGACGAGCAGTACTTC.

This clonotype has only a few counts. This chain uses TRBV7-2 with TRBJ2-2; D remains unclear. The V end lost 4 bases, the J end lost 3 bases, and 9 bases lay between the germline ends. The CDR3 length is 14 residues. The germline gives CDR1 SGHTA, CDR2 FQGNSA. The CDR3 DNA sequence: TGTGCCAGCAGCTCCCCCGTTGACACCGGGGAGCTGTTTTTT. Its translation is CASSSPVDTGELFF.

This clonotype was seen ten or more times. The genes are TRBV5-5 and TRBJ2-7; D assignment may be TRBD1 or TRBD2 (6 bases each). Looked up from germline, CDR1 is SGHKS and CDR2 is YYEKEE (reference sequence). Trimming shortened V by 4 bases and J by 6 bases, and 20 bases separated the two germline ends. The CDR3 is made up of 15 amino acids. The chain's CDR3 is CASSGLGGLGVEQYF. CDR3 DNA sequence: TGTGCCAGCAGCGGTTTGGGGGGCTTAGGGGTCGAGCAGTACTTC.

This clonotype was counted ten times or more. The chain uses TRBV25-1 and TRBJ2-3; D uncertain. Trimming shortened V by 0 bases and J by 1 base, and 14 bases separated the two germline ends. This CDR3 comprises 17 residues. The germline V gene has CDR1 MGHDK and CDR2 SYGVNS. CDR3 amino acids: CASSEYRNPQGTDTQYF. CDR3 in DNA: TGTGCCAGCAGTGAATACCGTAACCCTCAAGGCACAGATACGCAGTATTTT.

At least ten counts were recorded for this clonotype. The V gene is TRBV20-1, the J gene TRBJ2-3; a possible D gene is TRBD2 (6 bases). The CDR3 consists of 12 residues. V was shortened by 7 bases and J by 1 base, with 9 bases between the two germline ends. Germline-derived CDR1 and CDR2 are DFQATT and SNEGSKA (reference sequence). The CDR3 loop is CSGGEGTDTQYF. As DNA, the CDR3 is TGCAGTGGGGGGGAGGGCACAGATACGCAGTATTTT.

This clonotype has a count of ten or more. J is TRBJ2-1 and V is TRBV3-1; possibly TRBD1 for D (6 bases). The CDR3 runs to 15 residues. Trimming took off 0 bases at V and 7 bases at J, with 13 bases between the two ends. CDR1 LGHDT and CDR2 YNNKEL come from the germline V gene (reference sequence). The CDR3 bases are TGTGCCAGCAGCCAAGATAATAACAGGGTGAATGAGCAGTTCTTC. Translated: CASSQDNNRVNEQFF.

This clonotype was detected many times. This sequence joins TRBV28 and TRBJ2-7, with 11 positions matching TRBD2. The length of the CDR3 is 17 residues. CDR1 and CDR2 (germline): MDHEN, SYDVKM. J lost 4 bases, V lost 5 bases, and 13 bases had no gene match. The CDR3: CASSPHRTSGSLYEQYF. In DNA form, the CDR3 reads TGTGCCAGCAGTCCACACCGCACTAGCGGGAGCCTATACGAGCAGTACTTC.

In this sample, this clonotype turned up a few times. The rearrangement links TRBV28 to TRBJ2-2; 8 positions agree with TRBD2. The length of the CDR3 is 14 residues. The ends lost 5 bases at V and 1 base at J; junction bases unmatched: 0. The germline CDR1 and CDR2 sequences are MDHEN and SYDVKM. CDR3 region: CASSSGGNTGELFF. The CDR3 region has the DNA TGTGCCAGCAGTAGCGGGGGGAACACCGGGGAGCTGTTTTTT.

V usage is TRBV7-3 and J usage is TRBJ2-2, with 9 positions matching TRBD2. This CDR3 has 18 residues. The V and J ends lost 5 bases and 3 bases, in that order; junction bases with no gene match: 13. CDR1 is SGHTA and CDR2 is FQGTGA in the germline V gene. CDR3 loop: CASSPGELAGPYTGELFF. Here the CDR3 DNA reads TGTGCCAGCAGCCCGGGGGAACTAGCGGGCCCCTACACCGGGGAGCTGTTTTTT.

The sample holds many counts of this clonotype. This chain connects TRBV29-1 to TRBJ2-1, with 10 bases identical to TRBD2. The J segment lost 8 bases and the V segment lost 7 bases, leaving 8 bases of the junction unmatched. The germline V gene encodes CDR1 SQVTM and CDR2 ANQGSEA. CDR3 size: 13 residues. In DNA, the CDR3 is TGCAGCGCCGGACTAGCGGCAGGGGATGAGCAGTTCTTC. Protein sequence: CSAGLAAGDEQFF.

In its sample, this clonotype was seen once. Here the CDR3 reads CASSFSLTDTQYF. As DNA, the CDR3 is TGTGCCAGCAGCTTCTCCCTCACAGATACGCAGTATTTT. The chain uses TRBV7-2 and TRBJ2-3; D ambiguous. Trimming removed 3 bases from V and 2 bases from J, with 6 bases in between. The CDR3 runs to 13 residues. Germline V CDR1 and CDR2: SGHTA, FQGNSA.

This clonotype was found many times. This chain connects TRBV12-3 or TRBV12-4 to TRBJ2-7; 9 positions agree with TRBD1. The V gene end was trimmed by 6 bases and the J gene end by 6 bases; junction bases not matched to a gene: 6. The CDR3 contains 13 residues. The CDR3 DNA follows: TGTGCCAGCAGGAGGACAGGGGAGGTCGAGCAGTACTTC. It is translated as CASRRTGEVEQYF.

The rearrangement links TRBV29-1 to TRBJ1-4; D is uncertain. V was shortened by 7 bases and J by 4 bases, with 13 bases between the two germline ends. Germline CDR1 SQVTM, CDR2 ANQGSEA. The CDR3 contains 13 residues. This chain's CDR3 is CSGTAAGNEKLFF. The DNA of the CDR3 is TGCAGCGGGACGGCGGCGGGTAATGAAAAACTGTTTTTT.

This clonotype was recorded many times. The chain joins TRBV6-2 or TRBV6-3 to TRBJ2-1, with 7 bases identical to TRBD1. The V segment lost 6 bases and the J segment 3 bases; nucleotides outside the gene matches: 11. Germline lookup yields CDR1 MNHEY and CDR2 SVGEGT. This CDR3 region has 16 residues. The CDR3 is CASRSPPGQSYNEQFF. CDR3 sequence (DNA): TGTGCCAGCAGAAGCCCCCCGGGACAGAGCTACAATGAGCAGTTCTTC.

This clonotype was observed many times. The genes are TRBV5-4 and TRBJ1-1; D possibly corresponds to TRBD1 (5 bases). With 4 bases removed from V and 7 bases from J, the gap between germline ends came to 11 bases. The CDR3 has 12 residues. Germline values: CDR1 SGHNT, CDR2 YYREEE (reference sequence). The CDR3 spells CASSINRFEAFF. CDR3 DNA sequence: TGTGCCAGCAGCATTAACAGGTTTGAAGCTTTCTTT.